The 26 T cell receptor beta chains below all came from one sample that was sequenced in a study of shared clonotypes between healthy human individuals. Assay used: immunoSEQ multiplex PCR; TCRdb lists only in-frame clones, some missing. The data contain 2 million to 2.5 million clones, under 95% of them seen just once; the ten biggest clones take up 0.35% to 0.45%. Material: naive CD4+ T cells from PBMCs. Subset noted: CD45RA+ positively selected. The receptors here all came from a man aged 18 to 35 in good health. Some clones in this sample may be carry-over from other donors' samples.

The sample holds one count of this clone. The CDR3 bases are TGTGCCAGCAGCTTAAATGGACTAGCGGAATACAATGAGCAGTTCTTC. It is translated as CASSLNGLAEYNEQFF. The chain combines TRBV7-3 with TRBJ2-1; 10 bases agree with TRBD2. Germline V gene sequence: CDR1 SGHTA, CDR2 FQGTGA. V lost 1 base, J lost 4 bases, and 4 bases stayed unmatched. The CDR3 length is 16 residues.

The CDR3 region has the DNA TGTGCCAGCAGCGCCTTTCTAGCGGGGCGGCTGTTTTTT. Protein sequence: CASSAFLAGRLFF. The chain recombines TRBV9 with TRBJ2-2, with TRBD2 matching 9 bases. V was pared by 3 bases and J by 13 bases, with 7 bases of the junction left unmatched. There are 13 residues in the CDR3. Per the germline V gene, CDR1 is SGDLS and CDR2 is YYNGEE.

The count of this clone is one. The CDR3 region is CASSPQGEYNEQFF. CDR3 in DNA: TGTGCCAGCAGCCCCCAAGGAGAGTACAATGAGCAGTTCTTC. The chain employs TRBV7-3 and TRBJ2-1; D is ambiguous. Germline values: CDR1 SGHTA, CDR2 FQGTGA. The V gene lost 5 bases and the J gene lost 4 bases, with 12 bases spanning the gap. The CDR3 is 14 amino acids.

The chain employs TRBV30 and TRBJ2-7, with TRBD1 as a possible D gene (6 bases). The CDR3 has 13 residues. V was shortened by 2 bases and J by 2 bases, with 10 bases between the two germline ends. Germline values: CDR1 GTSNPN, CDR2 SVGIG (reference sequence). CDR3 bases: TGTGCCTGGAGTAAGGACAGCCCCTACGAGCAGTACTTC. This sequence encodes CAWSKDSPYEQYF.

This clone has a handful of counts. For the CDR3, the DNA is TGTGCCAGCAGCGGGCAGGCCGACGGCTACGAGCAGTACTTC. It specifies CASSGQADGYEQYF. The chain uses TRBV5-6 and TRBJ2-7; unclear D gene. The germline gives CDR1 SGHDT, CDR2 YYEEEE. V was cut by 4 bases and J by 3 bases, with 14 bases left in between. CDR3 length equals 14 residues. The full variable domain, its missing parts supplied by reference TRBV5-6 and TRBJ2-7, is DAGVTQSPTHLIKTRGQQVTLRCSPKSGHDTVSWYQQALGQGPQFIFQYYEEEERQRGNFPDRFSGHQFPNYSSELNVNALLLGDSALYLCASSGQADGYEQYFGPGTRLTVT.

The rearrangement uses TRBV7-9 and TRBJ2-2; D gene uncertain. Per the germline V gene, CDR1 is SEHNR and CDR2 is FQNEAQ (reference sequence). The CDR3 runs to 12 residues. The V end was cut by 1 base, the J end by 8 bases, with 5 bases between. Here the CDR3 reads CASSLDVGELFF. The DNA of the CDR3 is TGTGCCAGCAGCTTAGACGTGGGGGAGCTGTTTTTT.

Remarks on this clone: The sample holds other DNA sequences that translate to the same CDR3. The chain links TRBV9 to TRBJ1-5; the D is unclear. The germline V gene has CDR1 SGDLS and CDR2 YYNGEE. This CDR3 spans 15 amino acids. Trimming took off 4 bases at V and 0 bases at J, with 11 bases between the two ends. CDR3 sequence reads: CASSPSPYSNQPQHF. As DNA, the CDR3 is TGTGCCAGCAGCCCTAGCCCTTATAGCAATCAGCCCCAGCATTTT.

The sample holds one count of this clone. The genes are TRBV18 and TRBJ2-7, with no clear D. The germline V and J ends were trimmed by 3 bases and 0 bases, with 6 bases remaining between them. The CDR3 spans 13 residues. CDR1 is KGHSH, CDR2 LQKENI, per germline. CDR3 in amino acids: CASSPDLSYEQYF. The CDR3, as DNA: TGTGCCAGCTCACCGGACCTCTCCTACGAGCAGTACTTC.

The CDR3 nucleotides are TGTGCCAGCGGCGGACAGGGGGTAGATACGCAGTATTTT. This gives the protein CASGGQGVDTQYF. The V gene is TRBV6-6, the J gene TRBJ2-3; 10 bases are shared with TRBD1. Germline lookup yields CDR1 MNHNY and CDR2 SVGAGI (reference sequence). Trimming at V came to 8 bases and at J to 5 bases, leaving 4 bases not matched to a gene. The CDR3 runs to 13 residues.

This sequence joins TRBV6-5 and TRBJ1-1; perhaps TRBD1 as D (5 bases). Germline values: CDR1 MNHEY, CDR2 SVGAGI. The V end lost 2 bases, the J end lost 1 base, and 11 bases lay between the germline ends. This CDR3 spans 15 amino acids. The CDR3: CASSYTAGWNTEAFF. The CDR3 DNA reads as TGTGCCAGCAGTTACACCGCAGGGTGGAACACTGAAGCTTTCTTT.

CDR3 DNA: TGTGCCAGCAGTTCCCCTGGTGGGGCTGAAGCTTTCTTT. Translation: CASSSPGGAEAFF. The chain links TRBV28 to TRBJ1-1; D uncertain. This CDR3 spans 13 amino acids. CDR1 and CDR2 (germline): MDHEN, SYDVKM. Trimming cost V 4 bases and J 6 bases, with 12 bases left between them.

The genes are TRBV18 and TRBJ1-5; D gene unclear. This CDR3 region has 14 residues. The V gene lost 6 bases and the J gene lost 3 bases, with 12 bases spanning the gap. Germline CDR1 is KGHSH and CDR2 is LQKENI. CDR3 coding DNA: TGTGCCAGCTCCCGGTATAGGGACAATCAGCCCCAGCATTTT. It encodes CASSRYRDNQPQHF.

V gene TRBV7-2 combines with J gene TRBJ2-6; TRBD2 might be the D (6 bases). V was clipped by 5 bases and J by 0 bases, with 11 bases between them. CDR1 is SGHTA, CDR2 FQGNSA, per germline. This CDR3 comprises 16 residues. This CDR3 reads CASSPRRVSGANVLTF. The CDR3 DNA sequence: TGTGCCAGCAGCCCTCGGAGGGTCTCTGGGGCCAACGTCCTGACTTTC.

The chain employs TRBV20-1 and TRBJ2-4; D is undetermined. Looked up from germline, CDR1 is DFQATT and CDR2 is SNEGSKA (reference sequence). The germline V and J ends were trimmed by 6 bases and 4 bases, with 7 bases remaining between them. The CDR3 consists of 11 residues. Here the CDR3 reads CSAAQKNIQYF. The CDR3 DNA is TGCAGTGCCGCCCAGAAAAACATTCAGTACTTC.

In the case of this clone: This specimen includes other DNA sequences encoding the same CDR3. The CDR3 protein is CASSGDRGSGELFF. The DNA for the CDR3 is TGTGCCAGCAGTGGGGACAGGGGCTCCGGGGAGCTGTTTTTT. This chain links TRBV2 with TRBJ2-2; 10 nucleotides agree with TRBD1. The CDR3 runs 14 residues. Germline lookup yields CDR1 SNHLY and CDR2 FYNNEI. The J segment lost 6 bases and the V segment lost 4 bases, leaving 2 bases of the junction unmatched.

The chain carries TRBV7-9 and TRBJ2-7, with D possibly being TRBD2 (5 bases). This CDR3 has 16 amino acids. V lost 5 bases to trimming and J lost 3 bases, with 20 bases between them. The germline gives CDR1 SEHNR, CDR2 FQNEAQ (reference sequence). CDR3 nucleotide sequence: TGTGCCAGCAGCCGTGGGGTGGGAGTAGGTGGCTACGAGCAGTACTTC. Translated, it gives CASSRGVGVGGYEQYF. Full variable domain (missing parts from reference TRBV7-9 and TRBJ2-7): DTGVSQNPRHKITKRGQNVTFRCDPISEHNRLYWYRQTLGQGPEFLTYFQNEAQLEKSRLLSDRFSAERPKGSFSTLEIQRTEQGDSAMYLCASSRGVGVGGYEQYFGPGTRLTVT.

CDR3: CASSLTAGGTRETQYF. The CDR3 DNA is TGTGCCAGCAGTTTAACCGCAGGGGGCACGAGAGAGACCCAGTACTTC. The genes are TRBV28 and TRBJ2-5, with 8 nucleotides matching TRBD1. CDR3 length equals 16 residues. V dropped 2 bases and J dropped 4; count of bases not matched to a gene: 9. CDR1 is MDHEN and CDR2 is SYDVKM in the germline V gene.

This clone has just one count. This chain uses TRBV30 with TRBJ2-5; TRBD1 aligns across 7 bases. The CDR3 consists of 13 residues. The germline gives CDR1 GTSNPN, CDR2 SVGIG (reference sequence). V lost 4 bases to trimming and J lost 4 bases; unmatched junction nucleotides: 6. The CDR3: CAWNRGYRETQYF. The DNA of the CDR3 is TGTGCCTGGAACAGGGGTTACCGAGAGACCCAGTACTTC.

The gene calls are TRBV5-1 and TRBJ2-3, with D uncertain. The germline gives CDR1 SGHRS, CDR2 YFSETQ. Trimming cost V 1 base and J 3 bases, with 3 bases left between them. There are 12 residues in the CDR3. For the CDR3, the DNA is TGCGCCAGCAGCTTGCAAACAGATACGCAGTATTTT. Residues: CASSLQTDTQYF.

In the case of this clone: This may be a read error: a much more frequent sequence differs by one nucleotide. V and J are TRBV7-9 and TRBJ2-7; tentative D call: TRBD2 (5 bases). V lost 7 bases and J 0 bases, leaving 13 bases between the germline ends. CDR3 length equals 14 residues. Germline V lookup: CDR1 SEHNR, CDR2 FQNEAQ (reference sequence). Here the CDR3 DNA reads TGTGCCAGCACTTCGACGGGGAGCTCCTACGAGCAGTACTTC. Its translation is CASTSTGSSYEQYF.

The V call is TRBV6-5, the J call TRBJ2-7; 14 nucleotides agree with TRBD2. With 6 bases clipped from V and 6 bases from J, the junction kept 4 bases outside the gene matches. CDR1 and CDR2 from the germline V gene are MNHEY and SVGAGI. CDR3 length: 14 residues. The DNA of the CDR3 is TGTGCCAGCAGCTTGGGACTAGCGGGAGCCGAGCAGTACTTC. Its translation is CASSLGLAGAEQYF.

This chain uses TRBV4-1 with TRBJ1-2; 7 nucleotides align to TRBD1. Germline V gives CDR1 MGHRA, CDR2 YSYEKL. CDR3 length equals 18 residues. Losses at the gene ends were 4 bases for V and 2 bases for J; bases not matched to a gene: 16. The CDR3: CASSLRLNPQGLNYGYTF. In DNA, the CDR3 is TGCGCCAGCAGCCTAAGATTAAACCCACAGGGGTTGAACTATGGCTACACCTTC.

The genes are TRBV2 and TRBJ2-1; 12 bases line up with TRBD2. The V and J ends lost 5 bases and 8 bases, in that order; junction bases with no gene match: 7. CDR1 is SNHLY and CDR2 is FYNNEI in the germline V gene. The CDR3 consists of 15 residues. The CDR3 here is CASSFLAGGLDEQFF. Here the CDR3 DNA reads TGTGCCAGCAGTTTTCTAGCGGGGGGGTTGGATGAGCAGTTCTTC.

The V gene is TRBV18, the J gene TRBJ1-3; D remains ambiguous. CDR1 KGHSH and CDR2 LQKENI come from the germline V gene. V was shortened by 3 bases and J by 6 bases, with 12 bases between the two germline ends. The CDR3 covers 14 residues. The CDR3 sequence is CASSPQWAENTIYF. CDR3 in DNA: TGTGCCAGCTCACCTCAGTGGGCGGAAAACACCATATATTTT.

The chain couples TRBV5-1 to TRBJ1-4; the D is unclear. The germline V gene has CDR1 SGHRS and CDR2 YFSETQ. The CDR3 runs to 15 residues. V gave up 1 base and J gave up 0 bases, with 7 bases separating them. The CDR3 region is CASSLSGSTNEKLFF. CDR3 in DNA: TGCGCCAGCAGCTTGTCCGGGTCAACTAATGAAAAACTGTTTTTT.

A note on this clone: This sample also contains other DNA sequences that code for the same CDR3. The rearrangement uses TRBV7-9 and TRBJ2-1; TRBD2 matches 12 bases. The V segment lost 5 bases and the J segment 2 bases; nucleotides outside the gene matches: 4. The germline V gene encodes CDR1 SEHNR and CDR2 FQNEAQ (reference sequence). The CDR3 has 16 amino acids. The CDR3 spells CASSPTSGRTYNEQFF. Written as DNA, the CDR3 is TGTGCCAGCAGCCCAACTAGCGGGAGGACCTACAATGAGCAGTTCTTC.